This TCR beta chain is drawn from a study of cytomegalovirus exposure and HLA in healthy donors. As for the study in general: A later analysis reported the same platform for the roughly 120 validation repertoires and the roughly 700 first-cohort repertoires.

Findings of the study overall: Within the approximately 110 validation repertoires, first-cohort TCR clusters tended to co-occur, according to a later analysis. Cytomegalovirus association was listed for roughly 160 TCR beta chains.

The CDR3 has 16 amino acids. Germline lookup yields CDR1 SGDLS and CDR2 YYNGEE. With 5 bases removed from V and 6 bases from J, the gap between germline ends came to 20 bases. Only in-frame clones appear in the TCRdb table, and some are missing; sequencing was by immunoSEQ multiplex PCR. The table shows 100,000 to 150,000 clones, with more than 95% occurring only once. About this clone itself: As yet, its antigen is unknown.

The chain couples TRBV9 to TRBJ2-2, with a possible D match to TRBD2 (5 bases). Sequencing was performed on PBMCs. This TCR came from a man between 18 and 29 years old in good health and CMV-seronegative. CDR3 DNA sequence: TGTGCCAGCAGTGTGGGAGTCAGTAACTTGGCCGGGGAGCTGTTTTTT. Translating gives CASSVGVSNLAGELFF.